The rows below give T cell receptor beta chains drawn from one sample of a study of blood T cell repertoires in COVID-19. Only in-frame clones appear in the TCRdb table, and some are missing; sequencing was by immunoSEQ multiplex PCR. The sample shows roughly 26,000 clones, around 92% of them seen only once. Sequencing was performed on peripheral blood. All receptors derive from a human donor in a cohort sampled during active COVID-19. CDR3s include the opening cysteine and the closing phenylalanine or tryptophan. The D gene is left open where the match is weak. Size is omitted from some rows. Given values are once, few, many or a class for expanded clones.

>TRBV2|TRBJ2-1|NA|TRBD2
TGTGCCAGCAGTGAACGGGGGGGAGGAGCCTACAATGAGCAGTTCTTC
CASSERGGGAYNEQFF
>TRBV21-1|TRBJ1-1|NA|NA
TGTGCCAGCAGCAAAGGGGAGGTGAACACTGAAGCTTTCTTT
CASSKGEVNTEAFF
>TRBV19|TRBJ2-7|NA|NA
TGTGCCAGTAGTATGGCAGGGTACGAGCAGTACTTC
CASSMAGYEQYF
>TRBV7-8|TRBJ2-7|NA|NA
TGTGCCAGCAGCTTAGCCAGGGGAGAGTACGAGCAGTACTTC
CASSLARGEYEQYF
>TRBV7-8|TRBJ1-4|NA|TRBD1
TGTGCCAGCAGCTACGGATATCAATTGACAGGGGGACGAGAAGAAAAACTGTTTTTT
CASSYGYQLTGGREEKLFF
>TRBV6-6|TRBJ2-5|NA|TRBD1
TGTGCCAGCACCTTGACAGGGGTGTTCGAGACCCAGTACTTC
CASTLTGVFETQYF
>TRBV4-3|TRBJ1-2|NA|TRBD1
TGCGCCAGCAGCCAAGAACCCGCAGGGGGAACCTATGGCTACACCTTC
CASSQEPAGGTYGYTF
>TRBV24-1|TRBJ2-5|NA|TRBD2
TGTGCCACCAGCTGGGAGGGAGAGACCCAGTACTTC
CATSWEGETQYF
>TRBV7-9|TRBJ2-4|NA|NA
TGTGCCAGCAGCTCCCATGCCCACCAGGGAGCCAAAAACATTCAGTACTTC
CASSSHAHQGAKNIQYF
>TRBV10-3|TRBJ2-5|NA|TRBD2
TGTGCCATCAGTGAGTCGCTGGGGTGGACTAGCGGGGAATACCAAGAGACCCAGTACTTC
CAISESLGWTSGEYQETQYF
>TRBV12-3/TRBV12-4|TRBJ2-7|NA|TRBD1
TGTGCCAGCAGTTTACAGGGGGCAAAGCAGTACTTC
CASSLQGAKQYF
>TRBV4-2|TRBJ2-7|NA|TRBD2
TGTGCCAGCAGCCAAGGGAGCGGGGGGTGGTACGAGCAGTACTTC
CASSQGSGGWYEQYF
>TRBV4-3|TRBJ1-1|NA|TRBD1
TGCGCCAGCAGCCAATATTTGACAGGGGGAACCCGAGACACTGAAGCTTTCTTT
CASSQYLTGGTRDTEAFF
>TRBV6-2/TRBV6-3|TRBJ2-1|NA|TRBD2
TGTGCCAGCAGTTACTCGCCGACACTAGCGGGACGGGATGAGCAGTTCTTC
CASSYSPTLAGRDEQFF
>TRBV30|TRBJ1-6|NA|NA
TGTGCCTGGAGTGTACCAGGGTCGAATTCACCCCTCCACTTT
CAWSVPGSNSPLHF
>TRBV28|TRBJ1-1|NA|NA
TGTGCCAGCAGTTTGACGGAGGACACTGAAGCTTTCTTT
CASSLTEDTEAFF
>TRBV5-8|TRBJ2-7|NA|TRBD2
TGTGCCAGCAGCTTTACCAGCGGGAGGACATCCTACGAGCAGTACTTC
CASSFTSGRTSYEQYF
>TRBV19|TRBJ1-1|once|TRBD1
TGTGCCAGTAGGGACAGGGAAGTGAACACTGAAGCTTTCTTT
CASRDREVNTEAFF
>TRBV5-6|TRBJ1-5|NA|NA
TGTGCCAGCAGCTCGGTAAGGACAGGCAATCAGCCCCAGCATTTT
CASSSVRTGNQPQHF
>TRBV20-1|TRBJ1-1|NA|NA
TGCAGTGCTAGTAGAGGGCCCGAGAACACTGAAGCTTTCTTT
CSASRGPENTEAFF